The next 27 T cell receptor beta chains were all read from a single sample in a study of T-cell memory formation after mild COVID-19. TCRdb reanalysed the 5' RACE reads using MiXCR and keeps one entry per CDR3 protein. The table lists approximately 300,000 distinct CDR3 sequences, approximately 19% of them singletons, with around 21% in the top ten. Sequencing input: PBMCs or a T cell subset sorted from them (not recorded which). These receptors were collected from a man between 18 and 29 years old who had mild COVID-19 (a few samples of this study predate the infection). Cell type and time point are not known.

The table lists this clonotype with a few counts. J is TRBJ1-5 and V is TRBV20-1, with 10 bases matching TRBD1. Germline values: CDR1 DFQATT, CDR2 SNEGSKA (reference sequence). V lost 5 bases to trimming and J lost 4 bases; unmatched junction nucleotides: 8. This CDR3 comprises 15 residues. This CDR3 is CSAFDWTGGNQPQHF. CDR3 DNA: TGCAGTGCTTTCGATTGGACAGGGGGGAATCAGCCCCAGCATTTT.

The CDR3 sequence is CASSLGIGYEQYF. The CDR3 DNA reads TGCGCCAGCAGCTTGGGGATAGGATACGAGCAGTACTTC. The chain joins TRBV5-1 to TRBJ2-7; no reliable D call. Trimming pared 0 bases from V and 4 bases from J, leaving 8 bases between. CDR1 and CDR2 from the germline V gene are SGHRS and YFSETQ. The CDR3 runs to 13 residues.

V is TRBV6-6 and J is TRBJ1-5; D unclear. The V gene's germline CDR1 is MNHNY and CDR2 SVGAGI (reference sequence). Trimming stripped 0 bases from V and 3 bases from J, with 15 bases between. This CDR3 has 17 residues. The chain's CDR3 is CASSYSLWPVPNQPQHF. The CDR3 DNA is TGTGCCAGCAGTTACTCCCTTTGGCCTGTCCCCAATCAGCCCCAGCATTTT.

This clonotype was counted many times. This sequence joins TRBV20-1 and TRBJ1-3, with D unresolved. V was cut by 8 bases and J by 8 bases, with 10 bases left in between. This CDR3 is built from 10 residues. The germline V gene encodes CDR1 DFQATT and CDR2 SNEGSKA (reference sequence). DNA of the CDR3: TGCAGTACCCCCGAAGACACCATATATTTT. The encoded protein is CSTPEDTIYF.

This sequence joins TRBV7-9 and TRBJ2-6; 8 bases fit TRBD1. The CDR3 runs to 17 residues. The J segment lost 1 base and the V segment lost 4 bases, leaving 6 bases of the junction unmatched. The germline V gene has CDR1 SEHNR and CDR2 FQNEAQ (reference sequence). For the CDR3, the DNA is TGTGCCAGCAGCTCCACGCAGGGGGCGTCTGGGGCCAACGTCCTGACTTTC. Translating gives CASSSTQGASGANVLTF.

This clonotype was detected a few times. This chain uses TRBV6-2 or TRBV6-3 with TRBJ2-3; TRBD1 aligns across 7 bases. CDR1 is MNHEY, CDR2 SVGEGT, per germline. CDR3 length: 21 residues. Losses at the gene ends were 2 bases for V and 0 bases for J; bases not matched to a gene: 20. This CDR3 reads CASSYDLRGRERRSSTDTQYF. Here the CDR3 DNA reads TGTGCCAGCAGTTACGATTTAAGGGGGCGAGAACGACGGTCTAGCACAGATACGCAGTATTTT.

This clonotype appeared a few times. In DNA form, the CDR3 reads TGTGCCAGCAGCCCCCAGGGGGCTAGCGACACCGGGGAGCTGTTTTTT. This sequence encodes CASSPQGASDTGELFF. The chain employs TRBV11-1 and TRBJ2-2; 8 bases fit TRBD1. The CDR3 extends over 16 amino acids. V lost 5 bases, J lost 3 bases, and 8 bases stayed unmatched. Germline CDR1 and CDR2: SGHAT and FQDESV (reference sequence).

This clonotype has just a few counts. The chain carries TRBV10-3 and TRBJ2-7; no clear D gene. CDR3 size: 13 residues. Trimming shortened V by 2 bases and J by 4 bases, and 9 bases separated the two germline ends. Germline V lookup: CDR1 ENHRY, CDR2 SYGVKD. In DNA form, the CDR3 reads TGTGCCATCAGTGAGCCGAGTTTGTACGAGCAGTACTTC. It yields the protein CAISEPSLYEQYF.

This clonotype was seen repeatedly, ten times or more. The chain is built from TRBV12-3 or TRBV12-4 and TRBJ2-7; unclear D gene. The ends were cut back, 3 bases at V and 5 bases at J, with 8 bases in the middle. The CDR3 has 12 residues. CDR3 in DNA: TGTGCCAGCAGTTTGCTCCTTAACGAGCAGTACTTC. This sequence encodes CASSLLLNEQYF.

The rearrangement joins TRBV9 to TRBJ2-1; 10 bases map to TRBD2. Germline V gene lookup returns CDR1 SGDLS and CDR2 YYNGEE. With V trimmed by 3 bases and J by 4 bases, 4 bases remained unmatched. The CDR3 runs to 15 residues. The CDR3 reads CASSASGGRYNEQFF. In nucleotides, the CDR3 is TGTGCCAGCAGCGCTAGCGGGGGACGATACAATGAGCAGTTCTTC. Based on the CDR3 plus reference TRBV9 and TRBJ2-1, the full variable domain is DSGVTQTPKHLITATGQRVTLRCSPRSGDLSVYWYQQSLDQGLQFLIQYYNGEERAKGNILERFSAQQFPDLHSELNLSSLELGDSALYFCASSASGGRYNEQFFGPGTRLTVL.

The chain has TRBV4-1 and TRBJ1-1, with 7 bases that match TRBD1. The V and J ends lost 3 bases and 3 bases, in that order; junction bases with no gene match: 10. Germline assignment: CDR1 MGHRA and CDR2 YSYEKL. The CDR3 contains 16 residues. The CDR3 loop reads CASSQPRQGGHTEAFF. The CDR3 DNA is TGCGCCAGCAGCCAGCCAAGACAGGGCGGGCACACTGAAGCTTTCTTT.

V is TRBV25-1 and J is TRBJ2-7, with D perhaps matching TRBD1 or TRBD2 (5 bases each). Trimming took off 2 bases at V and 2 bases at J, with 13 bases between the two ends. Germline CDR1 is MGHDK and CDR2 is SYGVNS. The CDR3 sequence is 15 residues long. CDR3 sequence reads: CASSEEGRPTYEQYF. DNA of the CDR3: TGTGCCAGCAGTGAAGAGGGGCGACCTACCTACGAGCAGTACTTC.

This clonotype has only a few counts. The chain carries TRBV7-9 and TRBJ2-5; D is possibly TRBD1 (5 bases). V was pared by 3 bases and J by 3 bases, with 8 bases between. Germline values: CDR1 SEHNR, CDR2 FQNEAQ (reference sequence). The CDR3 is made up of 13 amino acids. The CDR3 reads CASSFATEETQYF. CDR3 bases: TGTGCCAGCAGCTTTGCGACAGAAGAGACCCAGTACTTC.

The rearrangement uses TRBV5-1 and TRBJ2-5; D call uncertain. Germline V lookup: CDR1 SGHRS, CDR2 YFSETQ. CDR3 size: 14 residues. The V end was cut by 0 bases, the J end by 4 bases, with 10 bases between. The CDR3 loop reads CASSLEGLGETQYF. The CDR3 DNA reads TGCGCCAGCAGCTTGGAGGGTTTGGGAGAGACCCAGTACTTC.

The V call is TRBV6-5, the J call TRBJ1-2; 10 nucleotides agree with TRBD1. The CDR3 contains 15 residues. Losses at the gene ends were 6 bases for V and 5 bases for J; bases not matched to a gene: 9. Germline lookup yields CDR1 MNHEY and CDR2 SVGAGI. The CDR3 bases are TGTGCCAGCAGCGACTTAGGACAGGGGGGGTATGGCTACACCTTC. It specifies CASSDLGQGGYGYTF.

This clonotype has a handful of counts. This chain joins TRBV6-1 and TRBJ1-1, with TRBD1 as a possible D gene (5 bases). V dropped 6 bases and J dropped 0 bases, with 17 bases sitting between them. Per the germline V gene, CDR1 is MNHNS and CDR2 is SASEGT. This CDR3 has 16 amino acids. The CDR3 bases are TGTGCCAGCAGCCCGAAGCGGGGGACGGTGAACACTGAAGCTTTCTTT. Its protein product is CASSPKRGTVNTEAFF.

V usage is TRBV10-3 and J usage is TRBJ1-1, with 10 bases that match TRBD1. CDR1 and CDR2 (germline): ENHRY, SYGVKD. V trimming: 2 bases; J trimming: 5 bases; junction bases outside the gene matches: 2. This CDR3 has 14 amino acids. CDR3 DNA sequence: TGTGCCATCAGTGAGGGACAGGGGGAGACTGAAGCTTTCTTT. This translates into CAISEGQGETEAFF.

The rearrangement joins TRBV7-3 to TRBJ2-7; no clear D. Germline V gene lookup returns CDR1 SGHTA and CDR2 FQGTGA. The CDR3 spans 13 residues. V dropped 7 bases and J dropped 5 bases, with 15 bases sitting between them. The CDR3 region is CASTSHPRDEQYV. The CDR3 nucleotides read TGTGCCAGCACCTCACACCCTAGGGACGAGCAGTACGTC.

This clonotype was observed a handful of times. CDR3 sequence: CASSLVGRGNEQYF. CDR3 DNA sequence: TGTGCCAGCAGCTTAGTTGGCAGGGGTAACGAGCAGTACTTC. This sequence joins TRBV7-9 and TRBJ2-7, with TRBD1 as a possible D gene (6 bases). The germline gives CDR1 SEHNR, CDR2 FQNEAQ (reference sequence). The CDR3 extends over 14 amino acids. The V end was cut by 1 base, the J end by 5 bases, with 12 bases between. The full variable domain, completed using reference TRBV7-9 and TRBJ2-7, is DTGVSQNPRHKITKRGQNVTFRCDPISEHNRLYWYRQTLGQGPEFLTYFQNEAQLEKSRLLSDRFSAERPKGSFSTLEIQRTEQGDSAMYLCASSLVGRGNEQYFGPGTRLTVT.

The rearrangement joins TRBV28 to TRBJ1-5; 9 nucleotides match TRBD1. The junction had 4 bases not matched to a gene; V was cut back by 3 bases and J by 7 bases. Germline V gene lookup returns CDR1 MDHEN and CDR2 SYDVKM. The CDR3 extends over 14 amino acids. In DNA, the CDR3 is TGTGCCAGCAGTTTCTGGACAGGGGAACAGCCCCAGCATTTT. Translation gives CASSFWTGEQPQHF.

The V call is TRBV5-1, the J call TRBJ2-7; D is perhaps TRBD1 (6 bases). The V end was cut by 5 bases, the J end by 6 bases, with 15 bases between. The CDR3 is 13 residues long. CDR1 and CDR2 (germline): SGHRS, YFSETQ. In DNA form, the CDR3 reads TGCGCCAGCAGTCACGGGGTAGGGGGCGAGCAGTACGTC. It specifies CASSHGVGGEQYV.

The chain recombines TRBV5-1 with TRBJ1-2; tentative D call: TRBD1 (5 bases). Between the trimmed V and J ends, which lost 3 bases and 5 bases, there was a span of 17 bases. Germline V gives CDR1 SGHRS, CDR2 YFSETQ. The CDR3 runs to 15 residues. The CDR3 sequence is CASSSRPGPEYGYTF. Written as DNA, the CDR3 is TGCGCCAGCAGCTCGAGACCGGGACCCGAGTATGGCTACACCTTC.

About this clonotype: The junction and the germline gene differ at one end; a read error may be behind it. For the CDR3, the DNA is TGTGCCACCAGCAGAGATGGGACAGGGCACAGGATATTC. Encoded protein: CATSRDGTGHRIF. The genes are TRBV15 and TRBJ1-2; 9 bases map to TRBD1. The CDR3 contains 13 residues. Looked up from germline, CDR1 is LNHNV and CDR2 is YYDKDF (reference sequence).

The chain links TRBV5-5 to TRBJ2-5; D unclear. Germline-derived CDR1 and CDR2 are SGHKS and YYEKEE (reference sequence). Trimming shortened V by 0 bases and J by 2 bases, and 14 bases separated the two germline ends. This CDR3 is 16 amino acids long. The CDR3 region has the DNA TGTGCCAGCAGCTTGGAGATATTGGCCGTACAAGAGACCCAGTACTTC. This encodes CASSLEILAVQETQYF.

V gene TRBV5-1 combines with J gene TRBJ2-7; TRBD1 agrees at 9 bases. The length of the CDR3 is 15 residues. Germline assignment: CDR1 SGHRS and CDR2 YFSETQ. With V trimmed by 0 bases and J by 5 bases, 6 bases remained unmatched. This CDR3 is CASSLEGDRVNEQYF. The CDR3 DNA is TGCGCCAGCAGCTTGGAGGGGGACAGGGTGAACGAGCAGTACTTC.

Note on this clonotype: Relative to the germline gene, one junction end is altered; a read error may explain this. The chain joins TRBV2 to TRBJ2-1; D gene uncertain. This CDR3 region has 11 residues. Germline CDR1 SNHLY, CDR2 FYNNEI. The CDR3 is CASSVLGSALF. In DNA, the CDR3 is TGTGCCAGCTCCGTGTTGGGGTCCGCACTCTTC.

The CDR3 is CASSGGFQETQYF. The DNA for the CDR3 is TGCGCCAGCAGCGGCGGTTTCCAAGAGACCCAGTACTTC. This chain connects TRBV5-1 to TRBJ2-5; D is unresolved. The CDR3 loop spans 13 amino acids. V lost 4 bases to trimming and J lost 1 base, with 8 bases between them. The germline V gene encodes CDR1 SGHRS and CDR2 YFSETQ.